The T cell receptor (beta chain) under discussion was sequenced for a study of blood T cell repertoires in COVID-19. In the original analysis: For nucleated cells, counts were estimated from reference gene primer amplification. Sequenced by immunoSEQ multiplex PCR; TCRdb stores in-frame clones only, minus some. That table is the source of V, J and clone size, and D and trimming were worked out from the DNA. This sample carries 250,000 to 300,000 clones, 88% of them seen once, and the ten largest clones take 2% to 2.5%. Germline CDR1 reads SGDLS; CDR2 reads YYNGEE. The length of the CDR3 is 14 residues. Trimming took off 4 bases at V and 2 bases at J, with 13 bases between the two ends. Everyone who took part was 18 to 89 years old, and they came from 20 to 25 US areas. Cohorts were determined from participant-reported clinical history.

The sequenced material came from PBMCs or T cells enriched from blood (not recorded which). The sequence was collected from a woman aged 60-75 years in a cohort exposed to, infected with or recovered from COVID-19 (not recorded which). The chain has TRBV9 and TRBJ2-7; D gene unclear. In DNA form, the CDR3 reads TGTGCCAGCAGCCCTACCAGGAATACCTACGAGCAGTACTTC. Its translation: CASSPTRNTYEQYF.